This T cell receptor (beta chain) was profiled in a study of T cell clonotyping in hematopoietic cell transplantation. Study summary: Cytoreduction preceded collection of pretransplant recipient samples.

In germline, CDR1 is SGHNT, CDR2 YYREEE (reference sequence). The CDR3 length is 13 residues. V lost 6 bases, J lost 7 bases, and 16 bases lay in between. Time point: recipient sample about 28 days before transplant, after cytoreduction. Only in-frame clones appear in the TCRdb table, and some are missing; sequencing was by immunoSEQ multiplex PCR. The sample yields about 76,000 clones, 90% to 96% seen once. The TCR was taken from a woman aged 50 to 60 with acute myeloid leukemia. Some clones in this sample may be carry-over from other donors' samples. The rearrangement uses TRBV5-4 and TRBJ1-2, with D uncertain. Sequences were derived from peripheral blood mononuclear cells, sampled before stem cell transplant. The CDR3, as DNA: TGTGCCAGCACCAACCAGGTGCCATCTGGCTACACCTTC. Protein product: CASTNQVPSGYTF.